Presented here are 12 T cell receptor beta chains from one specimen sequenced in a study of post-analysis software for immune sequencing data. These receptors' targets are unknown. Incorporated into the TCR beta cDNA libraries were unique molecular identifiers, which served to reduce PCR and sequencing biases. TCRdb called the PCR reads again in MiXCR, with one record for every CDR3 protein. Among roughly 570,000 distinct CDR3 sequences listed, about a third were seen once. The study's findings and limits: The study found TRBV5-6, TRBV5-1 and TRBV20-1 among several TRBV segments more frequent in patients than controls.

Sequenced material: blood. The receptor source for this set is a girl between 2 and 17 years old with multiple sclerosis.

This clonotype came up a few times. This CDR3 is CASSQESSGGAYEQYF. CDR3 bases: TGTGCCAGCAGCCAAGAATCCAGCGGGGGGGCCTACGAGCAGTACTTC. The chain uses TRBV4-2 and TRBJ2-7, with 10 bases fitting TRBD2. Trimming cost V 0 bases and J 2 bases; bases outside gene matches: 4. The CDR3 consists of 16 residues. Germline values: CDR1 LGHNA, CDR2 YNFKEQ.

CDR3 sequence reads: CRGPYGYTF. In DNA form, the CDR3 reads TGCAGGGGACCCTATGGCTACACCTTC. The V and J genes are TRBV20-1 and TRBJ1-2, with D tentatively TRBD1 (5 bases). The CDR3 consists of 9 residues. From germline, CDR1 is DFQATT and CDR2 SNEGSKA (reference sequence).

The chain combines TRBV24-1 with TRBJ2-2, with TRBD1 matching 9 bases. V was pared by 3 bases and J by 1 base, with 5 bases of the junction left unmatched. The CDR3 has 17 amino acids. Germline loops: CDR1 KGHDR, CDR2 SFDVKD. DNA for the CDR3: TGTGCCACCAGTGATGATACAGGGGGCGAGAACACCGGGGAGCTGTTTTTT. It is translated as CATSDDTGGENTGELFF.

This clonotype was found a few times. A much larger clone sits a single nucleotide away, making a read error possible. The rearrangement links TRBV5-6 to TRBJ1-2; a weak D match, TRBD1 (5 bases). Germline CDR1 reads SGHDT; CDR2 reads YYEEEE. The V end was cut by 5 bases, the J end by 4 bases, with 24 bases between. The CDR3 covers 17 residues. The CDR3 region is CASRVIAGTQKCYGYTF. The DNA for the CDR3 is TGTGCCAGCAGAGTTATAGCCGGGACGCAGAAGTGCTATGGCTACACCTTC.

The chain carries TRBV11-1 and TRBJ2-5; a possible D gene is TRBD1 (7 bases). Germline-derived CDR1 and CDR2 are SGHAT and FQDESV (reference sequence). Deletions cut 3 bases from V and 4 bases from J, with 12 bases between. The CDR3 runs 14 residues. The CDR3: CASSFGQEGETQYF. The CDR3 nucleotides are TGTGCCAGCAGCTTCGGACAGGAGGGAGAGACCCAGTACTTC.

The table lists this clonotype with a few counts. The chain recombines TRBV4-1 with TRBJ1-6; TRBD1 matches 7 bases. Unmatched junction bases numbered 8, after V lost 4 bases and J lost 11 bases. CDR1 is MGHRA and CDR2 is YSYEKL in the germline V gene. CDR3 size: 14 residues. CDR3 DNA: TGCGCCAGCAGCCTTAACAGGGGACTGACACCCCTCCACTTT. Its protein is CASSLNRGLTPLHF.

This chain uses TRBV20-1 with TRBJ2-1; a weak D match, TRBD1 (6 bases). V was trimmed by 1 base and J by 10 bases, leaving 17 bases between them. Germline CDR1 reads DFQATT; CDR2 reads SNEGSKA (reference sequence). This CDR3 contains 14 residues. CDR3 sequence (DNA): TGCAGTGCTAGAGGGGGGACACTTACCTACGAGCAGTTCTTC. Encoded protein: CSARGGTLTYEQFF.

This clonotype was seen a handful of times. The chain's CDR3 is CASSLSAGQEAFF. In nucleotides, the CDR3 is TGTGCCAGCAGCTTATCCGCCGGACAGGAAGCTTTCTTT. The chain combines TRBV7-2 with TRBJ1-1; possible D gene TRBD1, 6 bases. This CDR3 is built from 13 residues. The V and J ends lost 2 bases and 8 bases respectively, with 12 bases between them. Germline V gene data show CDR1 as SGHTA and CDR2 as FQGNSA.

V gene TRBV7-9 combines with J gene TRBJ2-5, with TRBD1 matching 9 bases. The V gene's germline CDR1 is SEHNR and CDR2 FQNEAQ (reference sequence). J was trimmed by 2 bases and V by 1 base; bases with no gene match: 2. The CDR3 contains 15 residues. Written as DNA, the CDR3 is TGTGCCAGCAGCTTAGACAGGGGGCTTCAAGAGACCCAGTACTTC. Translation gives CASSLDRGLQETQYF. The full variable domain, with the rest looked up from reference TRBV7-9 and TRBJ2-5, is DTGVSQNPRHKITKRGQNVTFRCDPISEHNRLYWYRQTLGQGPEFLTYFQNEAQLEKSRLLSDRFSAERPKGSFSTLEIQRTEQGDSAMYLCASSLDRGLQETQYFGPGTRLLVL.

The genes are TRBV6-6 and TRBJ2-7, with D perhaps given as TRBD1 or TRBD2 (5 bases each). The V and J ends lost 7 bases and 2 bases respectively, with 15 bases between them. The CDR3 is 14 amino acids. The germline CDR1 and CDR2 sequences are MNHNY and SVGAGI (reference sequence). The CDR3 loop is CASKLPGPPYEQYF. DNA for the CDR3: TGTGCCAGCAAACTCCCGGGACCTCCCTACGAGCAGTACTTC.

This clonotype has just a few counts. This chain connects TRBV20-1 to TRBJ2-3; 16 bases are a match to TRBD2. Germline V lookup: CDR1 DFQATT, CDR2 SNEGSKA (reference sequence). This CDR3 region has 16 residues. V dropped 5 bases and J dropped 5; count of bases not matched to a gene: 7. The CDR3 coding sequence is TGCAGTGCTCCAGGGACTAGCGGGGGGGTGGGAGATACGCAGTATTTT. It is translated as CSAPGTSGGVGDTQYF.

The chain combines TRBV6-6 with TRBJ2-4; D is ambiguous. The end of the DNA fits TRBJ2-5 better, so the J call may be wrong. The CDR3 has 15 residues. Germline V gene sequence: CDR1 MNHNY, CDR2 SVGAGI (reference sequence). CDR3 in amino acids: CASSLTFKSKETQYF. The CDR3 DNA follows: TGTGCCAGCAGTTTGACATTCAAGTCAAAAGAGACCCAGTACTTC.